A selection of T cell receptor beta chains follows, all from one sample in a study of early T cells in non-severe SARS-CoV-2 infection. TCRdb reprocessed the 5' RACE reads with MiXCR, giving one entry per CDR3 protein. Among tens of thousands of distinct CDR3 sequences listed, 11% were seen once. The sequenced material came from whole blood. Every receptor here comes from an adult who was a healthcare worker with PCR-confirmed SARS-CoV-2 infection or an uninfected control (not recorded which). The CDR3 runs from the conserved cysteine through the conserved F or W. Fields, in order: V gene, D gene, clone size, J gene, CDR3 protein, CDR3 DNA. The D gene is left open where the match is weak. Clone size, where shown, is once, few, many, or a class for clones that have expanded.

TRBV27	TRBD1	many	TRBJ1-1	CASSSSGGYEAFF	TGTGCCAGCAGTTCTTCAGGGGGCTATGAAGCTTTCTTT
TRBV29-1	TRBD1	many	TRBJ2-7	CSVVGQGDPYEQYF	TGCAGCGTCGTCGGACAGGGTGACCCCTACGAGCAGTACTTC
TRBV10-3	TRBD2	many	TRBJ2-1	CAIRAGDYNEQFF	TGTGCCATCAGAGCGGGGGACTACAATGAGCAGTTCTTC
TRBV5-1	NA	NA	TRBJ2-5	CASSLDRVQETQYF	TGCGCCAGCAGCTTGGACAGGGTCCAAGAGACCCAGTACTTC
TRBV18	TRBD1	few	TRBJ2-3	CASSPGQGARRDTQYF	TGTGCCAGCTCACCGGGACAGGGGGCGCGTAGAGATACGCAGTATTTT
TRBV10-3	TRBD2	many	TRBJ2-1	CAISPSGGAHEQFF	TGTGCCATCAGTCCGAGCGGGGGGGCCCATGAGCAGTTCTTC
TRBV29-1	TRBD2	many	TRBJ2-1	CSVVKRGASEQFF	TGCAGCGTTGTTAAGCGGGGGGCGAGTGAGCAGTTCTTC
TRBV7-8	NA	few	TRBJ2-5	CASSLARQITETQYF	TGTGCCAGCAGCTTAGCCCGACAGATTACTGAGACCCAGTACTTC
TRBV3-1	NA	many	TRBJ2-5	CASGNRRETQYF	TGTGCCAGCGGAAATAGGAGAGAGACCCAGTACTTC
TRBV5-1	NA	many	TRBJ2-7	CASRGDSTYEQYF	TGCGCCAGCAGGGGGGACTCAACCTACGAGCAGTACTTC
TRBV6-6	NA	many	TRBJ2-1	CASSYGEGFRNEQFF	TGTGCCAGCAGTTACGGTGAGGGTTTTCGCAATGAGCAGTTCTTC
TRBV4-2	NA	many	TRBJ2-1	CASSQDLGGIENEQFF	TGTGCCAGCAGCCAAGATCTCGGCGGTATCGAAAATGAGCAGTTCTTC
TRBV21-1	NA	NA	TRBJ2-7	CASSPQAGGRRLTYEQYF	TGTGCCAGCAGCCCTCAGGCTGGGGGCAGGAGACTAACCTACGAGCAGTACTTC
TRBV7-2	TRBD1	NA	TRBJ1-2	CASSPGQRNYGYTF	TGTGCCAGCAGCCCGGGACAGAGAAACTATGGCTACACCTTC
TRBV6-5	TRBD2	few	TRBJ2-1	CASSYLTSFNEQFF	TGTGCCAGCAGTTACCTGACTAGCTTCAATGAGCAGTTCTTC
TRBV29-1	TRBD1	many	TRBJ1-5	CSVAGTEDQPQHF	TGCAGCGTCGCCGGGACAGAGGATCAGCCCCAGCATTTT
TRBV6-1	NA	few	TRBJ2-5	CASSGGHGQETQYF	TGTGCCAGCAGTGGCGGACACGGCCAAGAGACCCAGTACTTC
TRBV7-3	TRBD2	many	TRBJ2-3	CASSLTPRMLAGGADTQYF	TGTGCCAGCAGCTTAACGCCGCGAATGCTAGCGGGAGGAGCAGATACGCAGTATTTT
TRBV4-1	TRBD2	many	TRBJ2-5	CASSQGGTSSQETQYF	TGCGCCAGCAGCCAAGGGGGGACTAGCAGCCAAGAGACCCAGTACTTC
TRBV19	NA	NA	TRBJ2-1	CASSMGGPREQFF	TGTGCCAGTAGTATGGGGGGGCCGAGGGAGCAGTTCTTC
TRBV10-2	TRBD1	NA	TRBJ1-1	CASSEEARQGEMNTEAFF	TGCGCCAGCAGTGAGGAAGCGCGACAGGGGGAAATGAACACTGAAGCTTTCTTT
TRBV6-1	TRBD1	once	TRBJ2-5	CASRWTGGFRETQYF	TGTGCCAGCAGGTGGACAGGGGGTTTTAGGGAGACCCAGTACTTC
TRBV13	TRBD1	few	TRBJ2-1	CASSLGGQLDSYNEQFF	TGTGCCAGCAGCTTAGGGGGACAGTTAGACTCCTACAATGAGCAGTTCTTC
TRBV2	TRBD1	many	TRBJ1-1	CASSDIQGSTEAFF	TGTGCCAGCAGTGACATACAGGGGAGTACTGAAGCTTTCTTT
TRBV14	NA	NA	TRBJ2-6	CASSQSGFASGANVLTF	TGTGCCAGCAGCCAAAGCGGGTTCGCCTCTGGGGCCAACGTCCTGACTTTC
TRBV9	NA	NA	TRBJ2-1	CASSVAGGRLGMDNEQFF	TGTGCCAGCAGCGTAGCTGGAGGCAGGTTAGGGATGGACAATGAGCAGTTCTTC
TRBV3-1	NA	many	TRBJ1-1	CASSRASEAFF	TGTGCCAGCAGCCGAGCCTCTGAAGCTTTCTTT